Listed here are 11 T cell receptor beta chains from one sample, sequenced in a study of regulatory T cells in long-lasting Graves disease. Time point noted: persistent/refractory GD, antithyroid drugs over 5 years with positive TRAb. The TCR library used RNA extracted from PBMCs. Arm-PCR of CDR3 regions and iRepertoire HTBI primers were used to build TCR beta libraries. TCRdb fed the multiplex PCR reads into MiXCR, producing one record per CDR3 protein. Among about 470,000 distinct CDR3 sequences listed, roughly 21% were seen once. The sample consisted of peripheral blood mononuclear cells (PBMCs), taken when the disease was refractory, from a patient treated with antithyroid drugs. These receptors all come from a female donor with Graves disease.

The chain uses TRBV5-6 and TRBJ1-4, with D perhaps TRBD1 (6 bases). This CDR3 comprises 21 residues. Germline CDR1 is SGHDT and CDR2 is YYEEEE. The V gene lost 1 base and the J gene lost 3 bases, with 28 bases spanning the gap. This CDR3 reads CASSLSMYGRGNRISNEKLFF. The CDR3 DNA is TGTGCCAGCAGCTTGTCTATGTATGGCAGGGGAAATCGGATATCTAATGAAAAACTGTTTTTT.

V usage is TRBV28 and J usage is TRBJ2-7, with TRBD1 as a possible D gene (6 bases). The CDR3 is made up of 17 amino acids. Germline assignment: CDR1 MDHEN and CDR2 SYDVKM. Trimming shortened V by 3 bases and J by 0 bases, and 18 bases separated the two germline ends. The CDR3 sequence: CASSLSDAQGLSYEQYF. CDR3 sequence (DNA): TGTGCCAGCAGTTTGTCCGATGCACAGGGTCTCTCCTACGAGCAGTACTTC.

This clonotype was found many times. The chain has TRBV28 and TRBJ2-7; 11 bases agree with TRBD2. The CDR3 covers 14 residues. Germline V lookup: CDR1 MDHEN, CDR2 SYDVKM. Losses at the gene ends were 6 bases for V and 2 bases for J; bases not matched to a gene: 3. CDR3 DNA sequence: TGTGCCAGCAGGGGACTAGCGGACACCTACGAGCAGTACTTC. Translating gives CASRGLADTYEQYF.

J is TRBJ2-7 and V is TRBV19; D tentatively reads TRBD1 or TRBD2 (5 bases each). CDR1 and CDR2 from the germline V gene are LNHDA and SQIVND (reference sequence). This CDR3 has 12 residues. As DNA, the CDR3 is TGTGCGGCCGGGACGGGTTCTTTCGAGCAGTACTTC. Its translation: CAAGTGSFEQYF.

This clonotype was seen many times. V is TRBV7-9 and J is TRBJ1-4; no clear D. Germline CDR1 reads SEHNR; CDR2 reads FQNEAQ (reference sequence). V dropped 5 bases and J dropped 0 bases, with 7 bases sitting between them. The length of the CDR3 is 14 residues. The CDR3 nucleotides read TGTGCCAGCAGCGAGCAAGCAACTAATGAAAAACTGTTTTTT. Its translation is CASSEQATNEKLFF.

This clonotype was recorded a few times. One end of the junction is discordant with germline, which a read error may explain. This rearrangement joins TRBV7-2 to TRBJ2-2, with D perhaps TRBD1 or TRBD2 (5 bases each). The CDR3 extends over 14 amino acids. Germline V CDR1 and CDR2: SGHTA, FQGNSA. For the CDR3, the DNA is TGTGCCAGCAGCAGGGACGGGTACACGGGGGAGCTGTTTTTT. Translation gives CASSRDGYTGELFF.

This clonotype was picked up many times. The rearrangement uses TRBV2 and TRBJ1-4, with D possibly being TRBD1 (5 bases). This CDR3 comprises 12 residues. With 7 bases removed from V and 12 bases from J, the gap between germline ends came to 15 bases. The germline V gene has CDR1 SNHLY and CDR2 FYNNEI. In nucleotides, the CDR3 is TGTGCCAGCAAGGTCTATACGGGACAACTGTTTTTT. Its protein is CASKVYTGQLFF.

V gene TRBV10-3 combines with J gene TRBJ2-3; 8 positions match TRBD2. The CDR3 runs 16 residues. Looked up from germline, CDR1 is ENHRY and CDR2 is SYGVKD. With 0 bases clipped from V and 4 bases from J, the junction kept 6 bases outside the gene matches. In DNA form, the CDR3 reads TGTGCCATCAGTGAGTCGGAGCGGGGGAGTCCAGATACGCAGTATTTT. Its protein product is CAISESERGSPDTQYF.

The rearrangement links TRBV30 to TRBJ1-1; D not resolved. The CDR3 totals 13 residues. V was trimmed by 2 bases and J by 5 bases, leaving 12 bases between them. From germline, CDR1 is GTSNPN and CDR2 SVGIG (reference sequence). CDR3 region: CAWSQAGWTEAFF. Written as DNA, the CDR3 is TGTGCCTGGAGTCAGGCTGGGTGGACTGAAGCTTTCTTT.

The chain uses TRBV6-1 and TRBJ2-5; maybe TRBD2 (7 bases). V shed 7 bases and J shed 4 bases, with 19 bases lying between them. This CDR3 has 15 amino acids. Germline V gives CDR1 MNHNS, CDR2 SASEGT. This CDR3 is CASTALLGGAETQYF. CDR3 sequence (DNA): TGTGCCAGCACCGCACTTCTGGGGGGGGCAGAGACCCAGTACTTC.

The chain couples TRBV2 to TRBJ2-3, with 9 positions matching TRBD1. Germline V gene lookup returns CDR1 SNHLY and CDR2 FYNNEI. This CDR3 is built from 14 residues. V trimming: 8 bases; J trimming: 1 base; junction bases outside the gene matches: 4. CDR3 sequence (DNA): TGTGCCAGCGAACGGGACAGGGGCACAGATACGCAGTATTTT. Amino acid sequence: CASERDRGTDTQYF. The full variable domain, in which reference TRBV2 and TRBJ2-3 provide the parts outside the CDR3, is EPEVTQTPSHQVTQMGQEVILRCVPISNHLYFYWYRQILGQKVEFLVSFYNNEISEKSEIFDDQFSVERPDGSNFTLKIRSTKLEDSAMYFCASERDRGTDTQYFGPGTRLTVL.